Reported below is one TCR beta chain. With 7 bases clipped from V and 8 bases from J, the junction kept 6 bases outside the gene matches. The CDR3 is 13 residues long. Germline V gene data show CDR1 as SQVTM and CDR2 as ANQGSEA. These data originate in a study of shared clonotypes between healthy human individuals. Measured with immunoSEQ multiplex PCR; TCRdb has only the in-frame clones, and not every one. This table holds a few million clones, approximately 95% found once. This clonotype was obtained from a man younger than 30 in good health. Some clones in this sample may be carry-over from other donors' samples. The rearrangement links TRBV29-1 to TRBJ2-2; TRBD1 matches at 11 bases. Sequencing was performed on naive CD4+ T cells from PBMCs. As for subset: CD45RA+ positively selected. CDR3 nucleotides: TGCAGCGCGGGACAGGGGGTGATTGGGGAGCTGTTTTTT. This sequence encodes CSAGQGVIGELFF.